This paragraph reports one T cell receptor beta chain. Its specificity is not known. A much larger clone lies one base from this, so it may be a read error. The CDR3 end shows no conserved phenylalanine or tryptophan, and so a read error is likely. These data belong to a study of T cells in Graves' hyperthyroidism and ophthalmopathy. Germline CDR1 reads SGHAT; CDR2 reads FQNNGV. With V trimmed by 1 base and J by 7 bases, 12 bases remained unmatched. The CDR3 sequence is 16 residues long. The study, taken as a whole, reports: In validation, the model predicted ophthalmopathy. These predictions came a median about 6 months before onset. Most thyroid clonotypes expanded above 0.001 were also detected in blood.

The CDR3 regions of TCR beta were amplified from RNA transcripts. The HTBI primer set was used in a first-round RT-PCR of the TCR CDR3. In TCRdb, the multiplex PCR reads were re-called with MiXCR into one record per CDR3 protein. Of 250,000 to 400,000 distinct CDR3 sequences detected, about 13% appear once; the ten largest clones hold roughly 33%. The source material was blood. The chain employs TRBV11-2 and TRBJ1-2, with 7 bases matching TRBD1. The receptor was derived from a woman between 40 and 50 years old with Graves' ophthalmopathy. CDR3 sequence reads: CASSLGLRDSGGGYTL. CDR3 sequence (DNA): TGTGCCAGCAGCTTAGGTTTAAGGGACAGTGGCGGTGGCTACACCCTC.